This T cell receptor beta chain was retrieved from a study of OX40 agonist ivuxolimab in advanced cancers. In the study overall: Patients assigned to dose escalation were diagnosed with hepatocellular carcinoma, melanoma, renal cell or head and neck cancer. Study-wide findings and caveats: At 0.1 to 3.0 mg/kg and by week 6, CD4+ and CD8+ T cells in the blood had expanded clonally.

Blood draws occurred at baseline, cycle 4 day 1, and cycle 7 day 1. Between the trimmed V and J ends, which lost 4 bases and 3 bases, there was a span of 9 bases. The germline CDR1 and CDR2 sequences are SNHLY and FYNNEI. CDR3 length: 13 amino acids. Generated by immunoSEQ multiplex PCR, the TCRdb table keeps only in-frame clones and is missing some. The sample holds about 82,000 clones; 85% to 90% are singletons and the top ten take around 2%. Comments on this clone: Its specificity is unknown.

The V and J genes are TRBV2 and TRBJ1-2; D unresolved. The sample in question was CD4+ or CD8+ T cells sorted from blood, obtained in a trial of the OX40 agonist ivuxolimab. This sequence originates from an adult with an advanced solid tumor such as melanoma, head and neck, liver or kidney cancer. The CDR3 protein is CASSARPDYGYTF. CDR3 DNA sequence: TGTGCCAGCAGTGCCAGGCCCGACTATGGCTACACCTTC. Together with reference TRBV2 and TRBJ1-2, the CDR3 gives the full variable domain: EPEVTQTPSHQVTQMGQEVILRCVPISNHLYFYWYRQILGQKVEFLVSFYNNEISEKSEIFDDQFSVERPDGSNFTLKIRSTKLEDSAMYFCASSARPDYGYTFGSGTRLTVV.